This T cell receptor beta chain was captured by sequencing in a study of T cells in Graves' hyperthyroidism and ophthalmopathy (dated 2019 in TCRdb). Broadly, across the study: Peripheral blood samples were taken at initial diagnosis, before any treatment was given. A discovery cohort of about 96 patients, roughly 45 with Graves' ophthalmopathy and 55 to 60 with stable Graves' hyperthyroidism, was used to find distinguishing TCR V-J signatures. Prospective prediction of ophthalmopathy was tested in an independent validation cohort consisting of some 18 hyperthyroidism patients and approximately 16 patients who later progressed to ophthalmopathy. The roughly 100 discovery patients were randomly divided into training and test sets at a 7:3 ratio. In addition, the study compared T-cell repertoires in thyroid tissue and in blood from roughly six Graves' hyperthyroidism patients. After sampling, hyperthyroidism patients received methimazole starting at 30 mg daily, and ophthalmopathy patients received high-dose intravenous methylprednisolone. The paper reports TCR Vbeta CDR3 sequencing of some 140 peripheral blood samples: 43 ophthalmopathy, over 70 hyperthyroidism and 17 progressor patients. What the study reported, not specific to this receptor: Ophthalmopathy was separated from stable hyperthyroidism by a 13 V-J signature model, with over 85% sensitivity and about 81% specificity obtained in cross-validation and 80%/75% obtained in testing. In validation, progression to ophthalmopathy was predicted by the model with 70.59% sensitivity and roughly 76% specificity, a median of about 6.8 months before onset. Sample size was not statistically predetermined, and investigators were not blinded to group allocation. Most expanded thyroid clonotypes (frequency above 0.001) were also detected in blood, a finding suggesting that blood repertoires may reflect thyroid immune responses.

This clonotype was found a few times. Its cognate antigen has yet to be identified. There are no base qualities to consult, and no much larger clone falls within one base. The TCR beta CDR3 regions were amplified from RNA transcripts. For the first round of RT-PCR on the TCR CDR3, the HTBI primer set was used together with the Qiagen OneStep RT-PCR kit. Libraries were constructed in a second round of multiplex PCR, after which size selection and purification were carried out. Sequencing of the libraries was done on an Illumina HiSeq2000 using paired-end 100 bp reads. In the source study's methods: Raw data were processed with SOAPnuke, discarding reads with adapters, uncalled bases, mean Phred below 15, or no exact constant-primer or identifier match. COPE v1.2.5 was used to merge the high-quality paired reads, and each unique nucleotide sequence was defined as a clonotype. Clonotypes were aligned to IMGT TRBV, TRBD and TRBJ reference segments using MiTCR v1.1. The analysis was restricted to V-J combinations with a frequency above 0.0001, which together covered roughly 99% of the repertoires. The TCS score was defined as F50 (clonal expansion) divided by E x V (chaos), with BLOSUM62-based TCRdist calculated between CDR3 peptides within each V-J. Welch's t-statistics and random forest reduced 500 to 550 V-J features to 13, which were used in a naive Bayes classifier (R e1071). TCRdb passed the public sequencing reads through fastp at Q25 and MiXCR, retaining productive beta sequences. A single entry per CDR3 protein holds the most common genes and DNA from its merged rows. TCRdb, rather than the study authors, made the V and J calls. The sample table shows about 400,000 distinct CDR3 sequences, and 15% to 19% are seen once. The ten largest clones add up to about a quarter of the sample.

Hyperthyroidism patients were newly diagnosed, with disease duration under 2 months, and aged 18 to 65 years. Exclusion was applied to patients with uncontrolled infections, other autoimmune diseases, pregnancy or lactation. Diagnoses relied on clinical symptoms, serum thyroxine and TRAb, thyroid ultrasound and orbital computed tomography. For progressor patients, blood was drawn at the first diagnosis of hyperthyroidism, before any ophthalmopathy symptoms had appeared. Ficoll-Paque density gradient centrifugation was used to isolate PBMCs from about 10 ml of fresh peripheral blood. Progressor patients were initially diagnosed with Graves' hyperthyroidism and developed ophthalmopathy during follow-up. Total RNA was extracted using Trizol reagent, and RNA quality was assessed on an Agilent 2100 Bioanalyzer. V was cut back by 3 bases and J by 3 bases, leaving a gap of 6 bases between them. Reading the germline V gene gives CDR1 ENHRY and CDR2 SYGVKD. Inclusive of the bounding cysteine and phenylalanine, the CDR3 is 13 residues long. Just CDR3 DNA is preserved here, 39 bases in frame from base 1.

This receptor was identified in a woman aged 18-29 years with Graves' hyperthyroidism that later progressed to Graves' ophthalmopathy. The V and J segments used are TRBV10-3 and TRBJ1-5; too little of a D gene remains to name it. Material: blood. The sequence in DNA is TGTGCCATCAGTGACCGGGACAATCAGCCCCAGCATTTT. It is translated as CAISDRDNQPQHF.